This T cell receptor (beta chain) emerged from a study of cytomegalovirus exposure and HLA in healthy donors. Study-wide results and caveats: When analyzed later, the rates of TCR association showed variation by HLA locus, with DRB1 the most and HLA-C the fewest. The study designated some 180 TCR beta chains cytomegalovirus-associated. Sequence variants that were highly shared formed a cluster that was likely a sequencing artifact.

Germline values: CDR1 SNHLY, CDR2 FYNNEI. V was trimmed by 8 bases and J by 1 base, leaving 11 bases between them. This CDR3 spans 13 amino acids. Vbeta (60) and Jbeta (13) primers were used in the PCR. The protocol was immunoSEQ multiplex PCR, while the TCRdb copy is restricted to in-frame clones and leaves out a portion. Of a few hundred thousand clones in the sample, roughly four fifths were seen once. Concerning this clone: Its specificity is not known.

This TCR came from a woman aged 40 to 50 in good health and CMV-seronegative. The rearrangement links TRBV2 to TRBJ1-1, with D possibly matching TRBD1 (6 bases). Sequenced input: PBMCs. The CDR3 nucleotides read TGTGCCAGCGCCGGACAGCAGAACACTGAAGCTTTCTTT. This gives the protein CASAGQQNTEAFF.